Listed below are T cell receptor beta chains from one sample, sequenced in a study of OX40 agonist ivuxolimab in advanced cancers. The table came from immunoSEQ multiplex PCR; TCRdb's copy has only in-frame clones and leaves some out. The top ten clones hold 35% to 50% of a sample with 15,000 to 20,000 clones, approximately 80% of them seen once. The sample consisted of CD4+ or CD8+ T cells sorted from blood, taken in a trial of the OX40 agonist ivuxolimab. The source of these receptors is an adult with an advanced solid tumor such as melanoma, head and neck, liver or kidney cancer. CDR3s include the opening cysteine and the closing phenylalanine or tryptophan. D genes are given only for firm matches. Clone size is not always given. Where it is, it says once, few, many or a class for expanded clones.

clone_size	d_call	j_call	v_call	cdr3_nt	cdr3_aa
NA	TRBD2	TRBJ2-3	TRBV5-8	TGTGCCAGCAGCTGGGGGACTAGCGTAGACACAGATACGCAGTATTTT	CASSWGTSVDTDTQYF
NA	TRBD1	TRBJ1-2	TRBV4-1	TGCGCCAGCAGCCAAGCAGGGGGTGATACGGGCTACACCTTC	CASSQAGGDTGYTF
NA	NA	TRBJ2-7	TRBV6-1	TGTGCCAGCAGTCTAAGACAGAGCTACGAGCAGTACTTC	CASSLRQSYEQYF
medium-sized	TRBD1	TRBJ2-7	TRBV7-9	TGTGCCAGCAGCTTAGGGCGGTGGGACAGGGGACGCGAGCAGTACTTC	CASSLGRWDRGREQYF
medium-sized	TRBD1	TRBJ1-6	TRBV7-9	TGTGCCAGCAGTTCCCATGAGGACAGGGGGATACGATCACCCCTCCACTTT	CASSSHEDRGIRSPLHF
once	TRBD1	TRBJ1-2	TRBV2	TGTGCCAGCAGTGAAGAAGCGACAGGGGCCCGTGGCTACACCTTC	CASSEEATGARGYTF
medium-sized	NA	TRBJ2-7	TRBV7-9	TGTGCCAGCACTCCGGGGGCGGACTACTCCTACGAGCAGTACTTC	CASTPGADYSYEQYF
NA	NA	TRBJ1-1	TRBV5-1	TGCGCCAGCAGCTTGGCGGGACCCCCGATGAACACTGAAGCTTTCTTT	CASSLAGPPMNTEAFF
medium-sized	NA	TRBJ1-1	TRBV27	TGTGCCAGCAGTACCCAGCTCCAAGGACAGACTGAAGCTTTCTTT	CASSTQLQGQTEAFF
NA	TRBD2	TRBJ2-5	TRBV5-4	TGTGCCAGCAGCTTGCTGGCGGGAGTGGGGGAGCAGTACTTC	CASSLLAGVGEQYF
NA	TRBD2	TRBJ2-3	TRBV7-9	TGTGCCAGCAGCGGGACTAGCGGGAGGGGCGCAGATACGCAGTATTTT	CASSGTSGRGADTQYF
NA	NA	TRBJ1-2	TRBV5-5	TGTGCCAGCGAGGACGTGAGCAACTATGGCTACACCTTC	CASEDVSNYGYTF
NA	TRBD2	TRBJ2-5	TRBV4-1	TGCGCCAGCAGCCAAGAAGGGAGAGGAGCGGGAGTTGGAGAGACCCAGTACTTC	CASSQEGRGAGVGETQYF
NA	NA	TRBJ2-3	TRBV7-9	TGTGCCAGCAGCTTTATTTGGCGGGGTAGCACAGATACGCAGTATTTT	CASSFIWRGSTDTQYF
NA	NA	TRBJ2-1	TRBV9	TGTGCCAGCAGCGTGGGACTGCTCGATGAGCAGTTCTTC	CASSVGLLDEQFF